One and the same sample provided the 20 T cell receptor beta chains below, sequenced in a study of T-cell memory formation after mild COVID-19. A single record per CDR3 protein comes from TCRdb applying MiXCR to the 5' RACE reads. Of under 300,000 distinct CDR3 sequences in the sample, around 8% were seen once. The specimen was PBMCs or a T cell subset sorted from them (not recorded which). Receptors originate from a man between 18 and 29 years old who had mild COVID-19 (a few samples of this study predate the infection). Cell type and time point are not known.

There are many counts of this clonotype. The chain employs TRBV19 and TRBJ2-7; D unclear. The CDR3 totals 13 residues. The germline gives CDR1 LNHDA, CDR2 SQIVND (reference sequence). Between the trimmed V and J ends, which lost 4 bases and 6 bases, there was a span of 13 bases. This chain's CDR3 is CASSRDFLGEQYF. For the CDR3, the DNA is TGTGCCAGTAGTAGAGACTTTCTGGGCGAGCAGTACTTC.

The J gene is TRBJ1-1, the V gene TRBV4-1, with a possible D match to TRBD1 (5 bases). CDR1 MGHRA and CDR2 YSYEKL come from the germline V gene. The CDR3 loop spans 15 amino acids. V lost 8 bases to trimming and J lost 11 bases, with 27 bases between them. Here the CDR3 DNA reads TGCGCCAGCGGAGGGGTGGGGGGGAAGACGGCGGCGGCTTTCTTT. It encodes CASGGVGGKTAAAFF.

This chain links TRBV30 with TRBJ1-6; D uncertain. The CDR3 is made up of 14 amino acids. Germline V gives CDR1 GTSNPN, CDR2 SVGIG (reference sequence). Trimming pared 0 bases from V and 10 bases from J, leaving 13 bases between. The CDR3 loop is CAWSVHRGQSPLHF. CDR3 DNA: TGTGCCTGGAGTGTACACAGAGGCCAATCACCCCTCCACTTT.

This clonotype has more than one count but fewer than ten. The chain combines TRBV11-1 with TRBJ2-7; tentative D call: TRBD1 (6 bases). The germline V gene encodes CDR1 SGHAT and CDR2 FQDESV (reference sequence). The V and J ends lost 5 bases and 5 bases respectively, with 10 bases between them. This CDR3 region has 12 residues. For the CDR3, the DNA is TGTGCCAGCAGCCCGCAGGGGAACGAGCAGTACGTC. Encoded protein: CASSPQGNEQYV.

This clonotype was detected only a few times. The rearrangement links TRBV24-1 to TRBJ2-1; the D gene is possibly TRBD1 (6 bases). The CDR3 is 15 amino acids. V was clipped by 2 bases and J by 4 bases, with 11 bases between them. CDR1 is KGHDR, CDR2 SFDVKD, per germline. Here the CDR3 DNA reads TGTGCCACCAGTGATTCCATGGGGGCTTACAATGAGCAGTTCTTC. It codes for CATSDSMGAYNEQFF.

The V gene is TRBV6-2 or TRBV6-3, the J gene TRBJ2-1; 11 bases align to TRBD2. The CDR3 consists of 12 residues. V lost 6 bases, J lost 10 bases, and 2 bases stayed unmatched. CDR1 and CDR2 (germline): MNHEY, SVGEGT. The CDR3 protein is CASRRLAGEQFF. CDR3 DNA: TGTGCCAGCAGGAGACTAGCGGGGGAGCAGTTCTTC.

The chain uses TRBV7-6 and TRBJ2-3; the D gene is possibly TRBD2 (6 bases). The CDR3 loop spans 16 amino acids. V was cut by 5 bases and J by 2 bases, with 17 bases left in between. Germline V gene sequence: CDR1 SGHVS, CDR2 FNYEAQ. The CDR3 sequence is CASSQSAGSNTDTQYF. The CDR3 DNA reads as TGTGCCAGCAGCCAAAGCGCGGGGTCCAACACAGATACGCAGTATTTT.

The chain couples TRBV7-3 to TRBJ2-3, with TRBD2 as a possible D gene (6 bases). CDR3 length equals 16 residues. Deletions cut 0 bases from V and 1 base from J, with 11 bases between. CDR1 SGHTA and CDR2 FQGTGA come from the germline V gene. The CDR3 protein is CASSLTGTGGTDTQYF. CDR3 DNA sequence: TGTGCCAGCAGCTTAACGGGGACGGGGGGCACAGATACGCAGTATTTT. The full variable domain, in which reference TRBV7-3 and TRBJ2-3 provide the parts outside the CDR3, is GAGVSQTPSNKVTEKGKYVELRCDPISGHTALYWYRQSLGQGPEFLIYFQGTGAADDSGLPNDRFFAVRPEGSVSTLKIQRTERGDSAVYLCASSLTGTGGTDTQYFGPGTRLTVL.

Only a few counts were recorded for this clonotype. This sequence joins TRBV18 and TRBJ2-7; 11 bases agree with TRBD1. After removal of 3 bases from V and 5 bases from J, the junction contained 3 bases not matched to a gene. CDR1 and CDR2 (germline): KGHSH, LQKENI. There are 14 residues in the CDR3. This CDR3 reads CASSPPDRGHEQYV. CDR3 in DNA: TGTGCCAGCTCACCCCCGGACAGGGGGCACGAGCAGTACGTC.

The chain is built from TRBV20-1 and TRBJ1-5; D possibly corresponds to TRBD1 (5 bases). Germline V gene lookup returns CDR1 DFQATT and CDR2 SNEGSKA (reference sequence). This CDR3 has 13 residues. Trimming removed 6 bases from V and 6 bases from J, with 15 bases in between. The chain's CDR3 is CSARQGSGQPQHF. In nucleotides, the CDR3 is TGCAGTGCGCGGCAGGGCTCGGGTCAGCCCCAGCATTTT.

This chain uses TRBV7-9 with TRBJ2-6; D gene uncertain. V was pared by 5 bases and J by 3 bases, with 5 bases between. Germline loops: CDR1 SEHNR, CDR2 FQNEAQ (reference sequence). The CDR3 covers 13 residues. CDR3 DNA sequence: TGTGCCAGCAGCCGTTTTGGGGCCAACGTCCTGACTTTC. This gives the protein CASSRFGANVLTF.

The chain recombines TRBV6-2 or TRBV6-3 with TRBJ1-1; the D is unclear. Trimming pared 6 bases from V and 6 bases from J, leaving 11 bases between. The CDR3 has 12 residues. Germline lookup yields CDR1 MNHEY and CDR2 SVGEGT. The CDR3 sequence: CASSPYAAEAFF. CDR3 in DNA: TGTGCCAGCAGCCCCTATGCTGCTGAAGCTTTCTTT.

The rearrangement uses TRBV18 and TRBJ1-5; perhaps TRBD1 as D (5 bases). Germline CDR1 is KGHSH and CDR2 is LQKENI. The CDR3 totals 17 residues. Trimming shortened V by 6 bases and J by 5 bases, and 23 bases separated the two germline ends. CDR3 DNA sequence: TGTGCCAGCTCCATAAGTCTGGGGTCGCAAGGGGATCAGCCCCAGCATTTT. It codes for CASSISLGSQGDQPQHF.

V gene TRBV24-1 combines with J gene TRBJ2-1, with TRBD1 matching 7 bases. V lost 4 bases and J lost 1; bases outside the gene matches: 3. The CDR3 is made up of 15 amino acids. Germline V gene data show CDR1 as KGHDR and CDR2 as SFDVKD. Here the CDR3 reads CATSEPGQSYNEQFF. In DNA form, the CDR3 reads TGTGCCACCAGTGAGCCGGGACAGTCCTACAATGAGCAGTTCTTC.

This clonotype was detected only a few times. The chain links TRBV3-1 to TRBJ2-3; D gene unclear. Germline V CDR1 and CDR2: LGHDT, YNNKEL (reference sequence). The V and J ends lost 0 bases and 8 bases respectively, with 9 bases between them. This CDR3 comprises 13 residues. The DNA of the CDR3 is TGTGCCAGCAGCCAAGAAGGGCCAGTTACGCAGTATTTT. Protein sequence: CASSQEGPVTQYF.

In its sample, this clonotype was seen many times. The chain carries TRBV5-1 and TRBJ2-3; 12 bases align to TRBD2. CDR3 size: 18 residues. J gave up 3 bases and V 0 bases, and 8 bases lay outside the gene matches. Germline V lookup: CDR1 SGHRS, CDR2 YFSETQ. CDR3 protein: CASSLGPSGGAGTDTQYF. The CDR3 region has the DNA TGCGCCAGCAGCTTGGGTCCTAGCGGGGGGGCAGGGACAGATACGCAGTATTTT.

This clonotype was counted a few times. The chain has TRBV20-1 and TRBJ1-5; 7 bases match TRBD1. Trimming removed 5 bases from V and 3 bases from J; junction bases left unmatched: 10. Germline assignment: CDR1 DFQATT and CDR2 SNEGSKA (reference sequence). This CDR3 has 15 amino acids. The CDR3 DNA is TGCAGTGCTCATGTTCGGGGACAGATCAATCAGCCCCAGCATTTT. Translation gives CSAHVRGQINQPQHF.

This chain uses TRBV4-1 with TRBJ2-1; 7 nucleotides align to TRBD2. Germline trimming cut 4 bases from V and 12 bases from J; bases unmatched to any gene: 18. The germline gives CDR1 MGHRA, CDR2 YSYEKL. CDR3 length: 16 residues. CDR3 nucleotides: TGCGCCAGCAGCCTGTCAACCCTCCTAGCGGCATGGGGGCAGTTCTTC. This gives the protein CASSLSTLLAAWGQFF.

A few counts support this clonotype. The rearrangement links TRBV12-3 or TRBV12-4 to TRBJ2-5; 11 bases align to TRBD2. The CDR3 is 15 amino acids. The trim removed 11 bases at V and 5 bases at J, leaving 13 bases unmatched. CDR3 DNA sequence: TGTGCCGATAGCCCACTAGCGGGGGCCGGGGAGACCCAGTACTTC. Translated: CADSPLAGAGETQYF.

This clonotype has only a few counts. The chain carries TRBV9 and TRBJ1-6; D is uncertain. The CDR3 runs to 15 residues. Looked up from germline, CDR1 is SGDLS and CDR2 is YYNGEE. The ends were cut back, 4 bases at V and 7 bases at J, with 15 bases in the middle. Written as DNA, the CDR3 is TGTGCCAGCAGCCCAGAGGGAGGACGGAATTCACCCCTCCACTTT. As protein: CASSPEGGRNSPLHF. Full variable domain (rest looked up from reference TRBV9 and TRBJ1-6): DSGVTQTPKHLITATGQRVTLRCSPRSGDLSVYWYQQSLDQGLQFLIQYYNGEERAKGNILERFSAQQFPDLHSELNLSSLELGDSALYFCASSPEGGRNSPLHFGNGTRLTVT.